Following are 16 T cell receptor beta chains from one sample sequenced in a study of TIL therapy for anti-PD-1-resistant metastatic lung cancer. This was the immunoSEQ v3 assay. Data came from immunoSEQ multiplex PCR; TCRdb stores just in-frame clones and leaves some out. Among about 52,000 clones, roughly 85% were seen once, and the ten largest hold about 5%. Sample time point: pre-treatment sample, taken before nivolumab and TIL therapy. Here the sequenced sample was blood, taken at baseline. Every receptor here comes from a woman aged 30-79 years with non-small cell lung cancer.

V and J are TRBV30 and TRBJ1-4; the match to TRBD1 covers 7 bases. V shed 5 bases, J shed 8 bases, and the junction held 11 bases outside the gene matches. Looked up from germline, CDR1 is GTSNPN and CDR2 is SVGIG (reference sequence). The CDR3 totals 14 residues. CDR3 loop: CAWGPGGRGEKLFF. In DNA, the CDR3 is TGTGCCTGGGGCCCAGGGGGACGGGGCGAAAAACTGTTTTTT.

V gene TRBV5-1 combines with J gene TRBJ1-1; unclear D gene. Germline V gene lookup returns CDR1 SGHRS and CDR2 YFSETQ. The CDR3 spans 14 residues. Trimming cost V 7 bases and J 0 bases, with 13 bases left between them. The CDR3 nucleotides read TGCGCCAGCTCCGATCGGGATTTGAACACTGAAGCTTTCTTT. Translation: CASSDRDLNTEAFF. The whole variable domain, remainder taken from reference TRBV5-1 and TRBJ1-1, is KAGVTQTPRYLIKTRGQQVTLSCSPISGHRSVSWYQQTPGQGLQFLFEYFSETQRNKGNFPGRFSGRQFSNSRSEMNVSTLELGDSALYLCASSDRDLNTEAFFGQGTRLTVV.

V is TRBV18 and J is TRBJ1-2; 7 bases align to TRBD1. The CDR3 totals 14 residues. V dropped 3 bases and J dropped 3; count of bases not matched to a gene: 4. Germline CDR1 and CDR2: KGHSH and LQKENI. This chain's CDR3 is CASSPGQLDYGYTF. The DNA of the CDR3 is TGTGCCAGCTCACCGGGACAGTTGGACTATGGCTACACCTTC.

This clone was counted only a few times. The chain carries TRBV28 and TRBJ2-7; TRBD1 is a possible D gene (6 bases). CDR3 length: 12 residues. The germline V gene encodes CDR1 MDHEN and CDR2 SYDVKM. Deletions cut 5 bases from V and 5 bases from J, with 10 bases between. CDR3 residues: CASSLSGDEQYF. DNA of the CDR3: TGTGCCAGCAGTCTCTCAGGGGACGAGCAGTACTTC.

The chain uses TRBV10-3 and TRBJ2-3, with a tentative D call TRBD2 (6 bases). Trimming took off 2 bases at V and 0 bases at J, with 9 bases between the two ends. This CDR3 is 15 amino acids long. Germline V CDR1 and CDR2: ENHRY, SYGVKD. The CDR3 loop reads CAISEREASTDTQYF. The CDR3 nucleotides are TGTGCCATCAGTGAGAGGGAGGCAAGCACAGATACGCAGTATTTT.

The J gene is TRBJ2-2, the V gene TRBV4-2; tentative D call: TRBD2 (6 bases). Germline CDR1 is LGHNA and CDR2 is YNFKEQ. V was shortened by 4 bases and J by 3 bases, with 12 bases between the two germline ends. The CDR3 loop spans 15 amino acids. The CDR3: CASSREESDTGELFF. The CDR3, as DNA: TGTGCCAGCAGCCGGGAGGAATCCGACACCGGGGAGCTGTTTTTT.

The chain carries TRBV5-1 and TRBJ2-3; D possibly uses TRBD1 or TRBD2 (6 bases each). This CDR3 is 14 amino acids long. In germline, CDR1 is SGHRS, CDR2 YFSETQ. The V end lost 4 bases, the J end lost 5 bases, and 14 bases lay between the germline ends. The DNA for the CDR3 is TGCGCCAGCAGCACCCGACTAGGGGGAGATACGCAGTATTTT. It yields the protein CASSTRLGGDTQYF.

V gene TRBV6-5 combines with J gene TRBJ2-5, with 8 bases aligning to TRBD2. The J segment lost 5 bases and the V segment lost 4 bases, leaving 3 bases of the junction unmatched. The CDR3 contains 13 residues. Germline V gene data show CDR1 as MNHEY and CDR2 as SVGAGI. The CDR3 DNA reads as TGTGCCAGCAGTTGGCGGGGGGACGAGACCCAGTACTTC. This gives the protein CASSWRGDETQYF.

The chain employs TRBV2 and TRBJ1-1; 8 bases agree with TRBD1. This CDR3 is built from 14 residues. J gave up 3 bases and V 6 bases, and 6 bases lay outside the gene matches. Per the germline V gene, CDR1 is SNHLY and CDR2 is FYNNEI. CDR3 sequence reads: CASRVQGGYTEAFF. The CDR3 DNA reads as TGTGCCAGCAGGGTACAGGGGGGGTACACTGAAGCTTTCTTT.

The J gene is TRBJ1-1, the V gene TRBV19; D not certain. The CDR3 spans 16 residues. Trimming took 3 bases from V and 4 from J, leaving 18 bases between them. Germline loops: CDR1 LNHDA, CDR2 SQIVND (reference sequence). In DNA form, the CDR3 reads TGTGCCAGTAGTATCGATCCCCTGGAGGCGAGCACTGAAGCTTTCTTT. It encodes CASSIDPLEASTEAFF.

This clone has only a few counts. The rearrangement links TRBV7-9 to TRBJ2-7; maybe TRBD2 (5 bases). V was pared by 2 bases and J by 8 bases, with 10 bases between. The CDR3 consists of 12 residues. The germline gives CDR1 SEHNR, CDR2 FQNEAQ (reference sequence). The CDR3 nucleotides read TGTGCCAGCAGCTTACATGAGGGTAAGCAGTACTTC. Encoded protein: CASSLHEGKQYF.

The chain couples TRBV9 to TRBJ2-7; a weak D match, TRBD1 (6 bases). V shed 4 bases and J shed 0 bases, with 17 bases lying between them. The CDR3 covers 16 residues. Germline CDR1 reads SGDLS; CDR2 reads YYNGEE. CDR3 sequence: CASSTTTGKSSYEQYF. The DNA for the CDR3 is TGTGCCAGCAGCACCACTACAGGGAAGAGCTCCTACGAGCAGTACTTC.

The chain links TRBV5-5 to TRBJ1-1; 8 positions agree with TRBD1. CDR3 length: 15 residues. J gave up 4 bases and V 4 bases, and 9 bases lay outside the gene matches. Germline V CDR1 and CDR2: SGHKS, YYEKEE (reference sequence). The CDR3 DNA reads TGTGCCAGCAGCCCTAGGACAGGGACGAGCACTGAAGCTTTCTTT. This translates into CASSPRTGTSTEAFF.

The CDR3 region has the DNA TGTGCCAGCAGAAAGGACGGTCCCTACGAGCAGTACTTC. Residues: CASRKDGPYEQYF. The rearrangement links TRBV2 to TRBJ2-7, with D hard to call. CDR1 and CDR2 (germline): SNHLY, FYNNEI. Trimming removed 6 bases at V and 2 bases at J, with 11 bases between. There are 13 residues in the CDR3. The full variable domain, rest sourced from reference TRBV2 and TRBJ2-7, is EPEVTQTPSHQVTQMGQEVILRCVPISNHLYFYWYRQILGQKVEFLVSFYNNEISEKSEIFDDQFSVERPDGSNFTLKIRSTKLEDSAMYFCASRKDGPYEQYFGPGTRLTVT.

The chain uses TRBV6-1 and TRBJ1-2; D unresolved. V was shortened by 3 bases and J by 4 bases, with 6 bases between the two germline ends. The CDR3 covers 12 residues. In germline, CDR1 is MNHNS, CDR2 SASEGT. CDR3 nucleotides: TGTGCCAGCAGTGATGGCGGCTATGGCTACACCTTC. Translated, it gives CASSDGGYGYTF.

The V gene is TRBV7-3, the J gene TRBJ1-1; a weak D match, TRBD1 (6 bases). V was shortened by 5 bases and J by 4 bases, with 11 bases between the two germline ends. Germline V gene lookup returns CDR1 SGHTA and CDR2 FQGTGA. This CDR3 region has 13 residues. The CDR3 region has the DNA TGTGCCAGCAGCCCGTCGGACAGCACTGAAGCTTTCTTT. Its translation is CASSPSDSTEAFF.